These T cell receptor beta chains were read from a single sample in a study of CD8+ T cells in alopecia areata. Assay used: immunoSEQ multiplex PCR; TCRdb lists only in-frame clones, some missing. The data hold over 120,000 clones, with 51% observed a single time. This specimen was CD4+ T cells sorted from blood, taken at week 0. These receptors all stem from a human donor with alopecia areata. Both conserved end residues are part of each CDR3. D genes are given only for firm matches. Expanded clones are given a class, and other clones once, few, many or no size at all.

>TRBJ2-3|.|TRBD2|TRBV6-5
TGTGCCAGCAGTTATGGGGGGAGGGCGCCGAATACGCAGTATTTT
CASSYGGRAPNTQYF
>TRBJ2-1|.|TRBD2|TRBV2
TGTGCCGGACAAGGGGGACTAGCGGGAGTATGGAATGAGCAGTTCTTC
CAGQGGLAGVWNEQFF
>TRBJ2-7|.|TRBD1|TRBV11-2
TGTGCCAGCAGCTTAGGTCGAGGGGGCCCCCTCTACGAGCAGTACTTC
CASSLGRGGPLYEQYF
>TRBJ2-5|few|TRBD2|TRBV5-1
TGCGCCAGCAGCTCCCTGGCGCGGGAGATAGAGACCCAGTACTTC
CASSSLAREIETQYF
>TRBJ1-2|.|.|TRBV30
TGTGCCTGGACCACAGGCTCGTCTGGCTACACCTTC
CAWTTGSSGYTF
>TRBJ2-7|.|.|TRBV30
TGTGCCTGGAGTGTTGCCGGAGGGGTGGACGAGCAGTACTTC
CAWSVAGGVDEQYF
>TRBJ1-4|.|.|TRBV30
TGTGCCTGGAGTCTGGGGGCGGGTGAAAAACTGTTTTTT
CAWSLGAGEKLFF
>TRBJ2-7|.|.|TRBV10-3
TGTGCCATCAGTGAGATGGGGGCCACCTACGAGCAGTACTTC
CAISEMGATYEQYF
>TRBJ2-5|.|TRBD1|TRBV25-1
TGTGCCAGCAGTCTGCCCGGGCTCAGGGGGGAGACCCAGTACTTC
CASSLPGLRGETQYF
>TRBJ2-1|.|TRBD2|TRBV6-4
TGTGCCAGCAGTGACCCCACATTTCTACTAGCGAGTTCCTACAATGAGCAGTTCTTC
CASSDPTFLLASSYNEQFF
>TRBJ2-3|.|TRBD2|TRBV30
TGTGCCTGGACCTGGGCAGCGGGAGTTTCAGATACGCAGTATTTT
CAWTWAAGVSDTQYF
>TRBJ1-2|few|.|TRBV2
TGTGCCAGCAGTGAAGCCGGATGGGGGGGCTACACCTTC
CASSEAGWGGYTF
>TRBJ1-2|.|.|TRBV29-1
TGCAGCGTTGATAGTGGCTACACCTTC
CSVDSGYTF
>TRBJ2-7|few|.|TRBV19
TGTGCCAGTAGTAAGGCCCCGGGGACACAGCATAACACCTACGAGCAGTACTTC
CASSKAPGTQHNTYEQYF
>TRBJ2-7|.|.|TRBV29-1
TGCAGCGTCTATAAGGACTCTTCCTACGAGCAGTACTTC
CSVYKDSSYEQYF
>TRBJ2-1|.|.|TRBV9
TGTGCCAGCAGCGGGCCGGGGACTCGATCCTACAATGAGCAGTTCTTC
CASSGPGTRSYNEQFF
>TRBJ2-7|few|TRBD2|TRBV7-2
TGTGCCAGCAGCTTTAGCGGGAGGGCCCTGGGGGAGCAGTACTTC
CASSFSGRALGEQYF
>TRBJ2-1|few|.|TRBV30
TGTGCCGGGGGCAGCGGACTGGGGGCCTACAATGAGCAGTTCTTC
CAGGSGLGAYNEQFF
>TRBJ2-5|.|.|TRBV11-1
TGTGCCAGCAGCTTAGGACCGGGGAAAGAGACCCAGTACTTC
CASSLGPGKETQYF
>TRBJ2-7|.|.|TRBV4-2
TGTGCCAGCAGCCAAGACCGGGGAGCCTACGAGCAGTACTTC
CASSQDRGAYEQYF
>TRBJ2-7|few|.|TRBV18
TGTGCCAGCTCACCTACAGGGTACGAGCAGTACTTC
CASSPTGYEQYF
>TRBJ2-7|.|TRBD2|TRBV29-1
TGCAGCGCGAGTTGGGGAGGAGGCGGGAGGTCCTACGAGCAGTACTTC
CSASWGGGGRSYEQYF
>TRBJ2-4|.|.|TRBV29-1
TGCAGCGTGCGAAGACAGACAGAAGCCAAAAACATTCAGTACTTC
CSVRRQTEAKNIQYF
>TRBJ2-1|few|.|TRBV15
TGTGCGTGTCGGCGACCGGGGGCGAATAATGAGCAGTTCTTC
CACRRPGANNEQFF
>TRBJ2-7|.|.|TRBV6-5
TGTGCCAGCCGGGCCTTGAACCCCTACGAGCAGTACTTC
CASRALNPYEQYF
>TRBJ1-1|few|.|TRBV5-5
TGTGCCAGCAGCTTGGAGGGTGCAGGGAGCAGTGAAGCTTTCTTT
CASSLEGAGSSEAFF
>TRBJ2-1|.|.|TRBV5-1
TGCGCCAGCAGTATTTCTCAGTACAATGAGCAGTTCTTC
CASSISQYNEQFF
>TRBJ2-4|few|.|TRBV29-1
TGTTCCTACAGCGAGCCGAAGTTAGCCAAAAACATTCAGTACTTC
CSYSEPKLAKNIQYF
>TRBJ1-2|.|.|TRBV6-6
TGTGCCAGCAGTTACGTGACCAACCCTATGGGGGGCTACACCTTC
CASSYVTNPMGGYTF
>TRBJ1-2|few|.|TRBV29-1
TGCAGCGTTGCCAGGGATAACTATGGCTACACCTTC
CSVARDNYGYTF
>TRBJ2-7|.|.|TRBV29-1
TGCAGCGTTGCCCGTTCCTACGAGCAGTACTTC
CSVARSYEQYF
>TRBJ2-3|.|TRBD2|TRBV29-1
TGCAGCGTCACTAGCGGGAGTGGTACAGATACGCAGTATTTT
CSVTSGSGTDTQYF
>TRBJ2-2|.|TRBD1|TRBV6-1
TGTGCCAGCGGGGGACAGGGAAAGAACACCGGGGAGCTGTTTTTT
CASGGQGKNTGELFF
>TRBJ2-1|.|.|TRBV30
TGTGCCTGGAGTGAGGCTAGATACCCCCATGAGCAGTTCTTC
CAWSEARYPHEQFF
>TRBJ1-1|few|TRBD1|TRBV6-5
TGTGCCAGCAGTTACGACAGGGGGCGCACTGAAGCTTTCTTT
CASSYDRGRTEAFF
>TRBJ2-1|.|.|TRBV29-1
TGCAGCGTTAATCGGGCGGAGAAGAAGATCTTC
CSVNRAEKKIF
>TRBJ1-2|few|.|TRBV15
TGTGCCACCAGCAGAGACTACAGCAGATTCAAGGACATTTATAACTATGGCTACACCTTC
CATSRDYSRFKDIYNYGYTF
>TRBJ1-1|.|TRBD1|TRBV5-1
TGCGCCACCAAGGGGACAGGGGATGTCACTGAAGCTTTCTTT
CATKGTGDVTEAFF
>TRBJ2-7|.|.|TRBV2
TGTGCCAGCAGTCGGAACGTTTTCTCTCCTCGGCAGTACTTC
CASSRNVFSPRQYF
>TRBJ2-7|.|.|TRBV30
TGTGCCTGGACCAACAAGCAGGGGACCCTACGGGAGCAGTACTTC
CAWTNKQGTLREQYF
>TRBJ2-1|few|.|TRBV25-1
TGTGCCAGCAGTGAACTGTACAATGAGCAGTTCTTC
CASSELYNEQFF
>TRBJ1-1|.|.|TRBV7-8
TGTGCCAGCAGCTTAAGGGGCCGCGGGGGCACTGAAGCTTTCTTT
CASSLRGRGGTEAFF
>TRBJ2-5|.|TRBD1|TRBV4-1
TGCGCCAGCAGCCAAAGGGGGCCGTCGCGGGAGACCCAGTACTTC
CASSQRGPSRETQYF
>TRBJ2-1|few|TRBD1|TRBV6-6
TGTGCCAGCAGTGTACAGGGGGAAAACGGTGAGCAGTTCTTC
CASSVQGENGEQFF